The present T cell receptor (beta chain) was sequenced within a study of OX40 agonist ivuxolimab in advanced cancers. For context, the study as a whole: Ivuxolimab was an agonistic, fully human IgG2 monoclonal antibody directed against OX40 (CD134), a costimulatory receptor. Peripheral TCRbeta sequencing was intended to test whether TCR sequence diversity was altered and clonal T-cell expansion was caused by ivuxolimab. Of the 50 or so patients in dose escalation, 19 had hepatocellular carcinoma, some 15 had melanoma, 9 had renal cell carcinoma and 9 had head and neck cancer. Intravenous ivuxolimab was administered to patients every 2 weeks at six dose levels: 0.01, 0.1, 0.3, 1.5, 3 and 10 mg/kg. Partial responses occurred in three dose-escalation patients: two with cutaneous melanoma and one with hepatocellular carcinoma. The paper reports the monotherapy dose-escalation portion (N of about 47 patients) of the phase I ivuxolimab trial. Prior anti-PD-1, anti-PD-L1 or anti-CTLA-4 therapy was permitted, and checkpoint inhibitors had been received by under 50% of dose-escalation patients. The dose-escalation cohort was about 83% male with a mean age of roughly 60 years, ranging from about 20 to 85.

The trial excluded patients who had a history of autoimmune disease or were on systemic immunosuppression. In every dose cohort, peripheral blood was drawn for TCR sequencing at baseline, cycle 4 day 1, and cycle 7 day 1. Samples came from an open-label, multicenter, first-in-human phase I dose-escalation trial of ivuxolimab. Adults with locally advanced or metastatic head and neck squamous cell, hepatocellular, melanoma or renal cell carcinoma were enrolled in the trial. Before TCR sequencing, CD4+ and CD8+ T cells were separately sorted from peripheral blood. The junction carries 12 bases between V and J, which are trimmed by 6 bases and 3 bases respectively. Looking up the germline V gene yields CDR1 MDHEN and CDR2 SYDVKM. From the cysteine up to the phenylalanine, the CDR3 has a length of 14 residues. Only the CDR3 portion is preserved as DNA: 42 bases, with reading frame beginning at the first base.

The research as a whole found: Low levels of normalized T-cell clonal expansion were also seen in some nonresponding patients. In the 0.1-3.0 mg/kg groups, partial responders had among the lowest normalized peripheral clonal expansion, particularly in CD8+ T cells. At doses of 0.1 to 3.0 mg/kg, clonal expansion of both CD4+ and CD8+ blood T cells was observed from baseline to week 6. After ivuxolimab, expanded clones were on average more numerous among CD8+ T cells than among CD4+ T cells. Which antigens the clonally expanded peripheral T cells were specific for was not determined.

In regard to this clone: Which antigen it targets is not known. Within one base of it there is no much larger clone, and no base qualities were kept.

To sequence the TCRbeta CDR3 region, genomic DNA was isolated from the sorted cells. TCRbeta CDR3 regions were sequenced using the immunoSEQ Assay. TCRdb mirrors the immuneACCESS table, restricted to in-frame sequences. Some clones are absent from its copies; in checked studies, under half trace to an unresolved V gene, and the reason for the others is unknown. A total of 43,000 or so clones appear in this sample, around nine tenths of them only once. More than 13% of the sample comes from the top ten. This receptor was taken from an adult with an advanced solid tumor such as melanoma, head and neck, liver or kidney cancer. Recombination connected TRBV28 to TRBJ2-1, with the D gene uncertain. The sequenced sample was CD4+ or CD8+ T cells sorted from blood, obtained in a trial of the OX40 agonist ivuxolimab. The DNA sequence reads TGTGCCAGCAGATCTAGGAGCCTCTACAATGAGCAGTTCTTC. The resulting protein is CASRSRSLYNEQFF. Beyond the CDR3, the reference TRBV28 and TRBJ2-1 genes provide the residues; the full variable domain reads: DVKVTQSSRYLVKRTGEKVFLECVQDMDHENMFWYRQDPGLGLRLIYFSYDVKMKEKGDIPEGYSVSREKKERFSLILESASTNQTSMYLCASRSRSLYNEQFFGPGTRLTVL.